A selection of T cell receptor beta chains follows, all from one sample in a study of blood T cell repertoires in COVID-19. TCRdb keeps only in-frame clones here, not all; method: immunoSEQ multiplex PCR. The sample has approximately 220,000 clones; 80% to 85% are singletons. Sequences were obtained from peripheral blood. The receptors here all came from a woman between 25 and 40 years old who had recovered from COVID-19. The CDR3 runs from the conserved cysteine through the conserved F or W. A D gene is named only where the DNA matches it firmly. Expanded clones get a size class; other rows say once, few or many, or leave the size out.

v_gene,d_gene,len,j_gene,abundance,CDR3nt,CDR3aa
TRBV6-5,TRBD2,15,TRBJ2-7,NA,TGTGCCAGCAGTTACGTGGCGGGAGGGCCGGGCGAGCAGTACTTC,CASSYVAGGPGEQYF
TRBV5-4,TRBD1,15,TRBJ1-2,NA,TGTGCCACGAAGACAGGGGGCGCATCCAACTATGGCTACACCTTC,CATKTGGASNYGYTF
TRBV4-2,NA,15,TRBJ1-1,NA,TGTGCCAGCAGCCAGGACGGACAGCCGAACACTGAAGCTTTCTTT,CASSQDGQPNTEAFF
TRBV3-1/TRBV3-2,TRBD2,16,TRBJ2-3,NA,TGTGCCAGCAGCCACGGTAGCGGGAGTGGCACAGATACGCAGTATTTT,CASSHGSGSGTDTQYF
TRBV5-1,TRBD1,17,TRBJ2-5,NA,TGCGCCAGCAGCTTGGGAAGTGGACAGGGGCGTCAAGAGACCCAGTACTTC,CASSLGSGQGRQETQYF
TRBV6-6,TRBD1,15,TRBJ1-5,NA,TGTGCCAGCAGTAAACCACAGGGGAGCAATCAGCCCCAGCATTTT,CASSKPQGSNQPQHF
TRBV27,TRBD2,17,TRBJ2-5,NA,TGTGCCAGCAGTTTGAATGGGCGGGAGGGGTTTCGAGAGACCCAGTACTTC,CASSLNGREGFRETQYF
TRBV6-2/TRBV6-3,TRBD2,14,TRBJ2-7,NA,TGTGCCAGCAGTTACAGGGCGGGAGTAAAGGAGCAGTACTTC,CASSYRAGVKEQYF
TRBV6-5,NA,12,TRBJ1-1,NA,TGTGCCAGCATCCTTCGGGTGGCTGAAGCTTTCTTT,CASILRVAEAFF
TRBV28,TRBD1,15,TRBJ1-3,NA,TGTGCCAGCAGTTTCCGGACAGGGTATAGAAACACCATATATTTT,CASSFRTGYRNTIYF
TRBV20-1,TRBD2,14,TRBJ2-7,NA,TGCAGTGCTAGTTGGGCGGGAGGGCATTACGAGCAGTACTTC,CSASWAGGHYEQYF
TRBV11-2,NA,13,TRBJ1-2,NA,TGTGCCAGCAGCTTAGATTTTAGCTATGGCTACACCTTC,CASSLDFSYGYTF
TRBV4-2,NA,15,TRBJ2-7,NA,TGTGCCAGCAGCCAAGTCGTAGCGGATCTATACGAGCAGTACTTC,CASSQVVADLYEQYF
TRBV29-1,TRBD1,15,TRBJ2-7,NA,TGCAGCGTTGGGGTGACCGGGACAGGGGACGGCGAGCAGTACTTC,CSVGVTGTGDGEQYF
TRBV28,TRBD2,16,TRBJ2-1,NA,TGTGCCAGCAGTACCTCGGGGGGGGGCTCCTACAATGAGCAGTTCTTC,CASSTSGGGSYNEQFF
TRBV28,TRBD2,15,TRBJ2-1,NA,TGTGCCAGCACCTCATCAGACGGGAGGGCCAAACCTCCCTTCTTC,CASTSSDGRAKPPFF
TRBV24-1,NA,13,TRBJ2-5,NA,TGTGCCACCTCTCTCACACACCAAGAGACCCAGTACTTC,CATSLTHQETQYF
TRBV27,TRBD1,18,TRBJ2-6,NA,TGTGCCAGCAAAAAGGAGGGACAGGTTTTCTCTGGGGCCAACGTCCTGACTTTC,CASKKEGQVFSGANVLTF
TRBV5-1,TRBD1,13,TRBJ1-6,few,TGCGCCAGCAGCTGGAGGGACAGAGAACCCCTCCACTTT,CASSWRDREPLHF
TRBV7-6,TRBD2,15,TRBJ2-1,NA,TGTGCCAGCAGCCGTGGGACTAGCGGATACAATGAGCAGTTCTTC,CASSRGTSGYNEQFF
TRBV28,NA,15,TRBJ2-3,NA,TGTGCCAGCATTACGGCAGGGGCGGACACAGATACGCAGTATTTT,CASITAGADTDTQYF
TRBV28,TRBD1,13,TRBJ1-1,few,TGTGCCAGCACCATTCGGACAGGGCTTGGAGCTTTCTTT,CASTIRTGLGAFF
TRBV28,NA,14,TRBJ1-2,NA,TGTGCCAGCAGTTTACCGGACAGAAGCTATGGCTACACCTTC,CASSLPDRSYGYTF
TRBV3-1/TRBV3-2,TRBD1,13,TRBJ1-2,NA,TGTGCCAGCAGCCTAAGGGGGCGCAGAGGCTACACCTTC,CASSLRGRRGYTF
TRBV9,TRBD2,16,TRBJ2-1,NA,TGTGCCAGCAGCGTCGCTAGCGGGAGCTTCAACAATGAGCAGTTCTTC,CASSVASGSFNNEQFF
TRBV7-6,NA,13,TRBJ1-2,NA,TGTGCCAGCAGCTTAGGGCAGGGGAATGGCTACACCTTC,CASSLGQGNGYTF
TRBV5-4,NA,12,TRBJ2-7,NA,TGTGCCAGCAGCATTGGCGGGTACGAGCAGTACTTC,CASSIGGYEQYF
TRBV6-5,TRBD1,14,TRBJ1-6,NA,TGTGCCAGCAGATCGACAGGGAATAATTCACCCCTCCACTTT,CASRSTGNNSPLHF
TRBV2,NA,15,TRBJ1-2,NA,TGTGCCAGCTTCCAAACCAGCGACCTCCTCTATGGCTACACCTTC,CASFQTSDLLYGYTF
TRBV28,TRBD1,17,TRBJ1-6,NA,TGTGCCAGCAGTTCGCCCCAGGGACAGACGGCGTCTAGGCCCCTCCACTTT,CASSSPQGQTASRPLHF
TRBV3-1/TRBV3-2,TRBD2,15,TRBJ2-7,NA,TGTGCCAGCAGCCAAGGTCTAGCGGGAGATCACGAGCAGTACTTC,CASSQGLAGDHEQYF
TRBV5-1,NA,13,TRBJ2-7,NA,TGCGCCAGCAGCGTCGAGATCCTCGACGAGCAGTACTTC,CASSVEILDEQYF
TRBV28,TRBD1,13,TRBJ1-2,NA,TGTGCCAGCTTTGAGGGACAGAACTATGGCTACACCTTC,CASFEGQNYGYTF
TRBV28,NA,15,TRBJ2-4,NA,TGTGCCAGCAGCGTGCAAACGGGGACCAAAAACATTCAGTACTTC,CASSVQTGTKNIQYF
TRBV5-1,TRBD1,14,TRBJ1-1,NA,TGCGCCAGCAGCTTGGCACGGGACAGGGTTGAAGCTTTCTTT,CASSLARDRVEAFF
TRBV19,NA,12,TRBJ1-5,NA,TGTGCCAGTAGTATACAGTATCAGCCCCAGCATTTT,CASSIQYQPQHF
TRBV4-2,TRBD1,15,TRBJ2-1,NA,TGTGCCAGCAGCCACCCGGGACAGGGGCGGCAGGAGCAGTTCTTC,CASSHPGQGRQEQFF
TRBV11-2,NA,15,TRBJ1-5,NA,TGTGCCAGCAGCTTAGACGGGGGAAGGGGACAGCCCCAGCATTTT,CASSLDGGRGQPQHF
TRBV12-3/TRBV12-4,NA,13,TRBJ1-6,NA,TGTGCCAGCAGCCTTGAGGGCGGCCAAGCCCTCCACTTT,CASSLEGGQALHF
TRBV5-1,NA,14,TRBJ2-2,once,TGCGCCAGCAGCTTGGCCTCTGACACCGGGGAGCTGTTTTTT,CASSLASDTGELFF
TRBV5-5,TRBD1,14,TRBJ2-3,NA,TGTGCCACTAACAGGGGTTGGAGCACAGATACGCAGTATTTT,CATNRGWSTDTQYF
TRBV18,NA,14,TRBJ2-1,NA,TGTGCCAGCTCATCCTTGGAGGTTGTTACTGAGCAGTTCTTC,CASSSLEVVTEQFF
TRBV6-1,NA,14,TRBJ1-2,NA,TGTGCCAGCAGTGAAACGACAGAAGGGGTGGGCTACACCTTC,CASSETTEGVGYTF
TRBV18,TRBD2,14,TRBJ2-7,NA,TGTGCCAGCTCTCTCGGACTAGATGGAGACGAGCAGTACTTC,CASSLGLDGDEQYF
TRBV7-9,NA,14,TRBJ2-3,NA,TGTGCCAGCAGCTTAGTGGCGGACACAGATACGCAGTATTTT,CASSLVADTDTQYF
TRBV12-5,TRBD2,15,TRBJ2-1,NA,TGTGCTAGTGGTTTGGGGGGACTAGCAACCAATGAGCAGTTCTTC,CASGLGGLATNEQFF
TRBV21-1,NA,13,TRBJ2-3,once,TGTGCTGGGACAGGGCGTTCCACAGATACGCAGTATTTT,CAGTGRSTDTQYF
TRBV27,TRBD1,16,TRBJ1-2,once,TGTGCCAGCAGCCTACGGCCGGGACAGGGCTTGTATGGCTACACCTTC,CASSLRPGQGLYGYTF
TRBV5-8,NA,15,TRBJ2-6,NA,TGTGCCAGCAGCTTCCCAGGGGCTGGGGCCAACGTCCTGACTTTC,CASSFPGAGANVLTF
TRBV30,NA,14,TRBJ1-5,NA,TGTGCCTGGAGTAAAGGACAGAACAATCAGCCCCAGCATTTT,CAWSKGQNNQPQHF